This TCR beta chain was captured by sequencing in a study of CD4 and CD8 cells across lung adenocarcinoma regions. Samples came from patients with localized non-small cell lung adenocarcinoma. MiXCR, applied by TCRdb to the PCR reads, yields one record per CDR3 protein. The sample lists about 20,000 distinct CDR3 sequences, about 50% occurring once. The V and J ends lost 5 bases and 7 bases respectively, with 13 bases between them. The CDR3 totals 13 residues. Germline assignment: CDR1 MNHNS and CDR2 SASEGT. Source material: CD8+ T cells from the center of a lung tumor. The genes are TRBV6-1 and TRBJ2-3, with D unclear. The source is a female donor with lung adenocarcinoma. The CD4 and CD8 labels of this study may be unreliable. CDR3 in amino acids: CASSNKMTNTQYF. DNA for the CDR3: TGTGCCAGCAGTAATAAGATGACAAATACGCAGTATTTT.